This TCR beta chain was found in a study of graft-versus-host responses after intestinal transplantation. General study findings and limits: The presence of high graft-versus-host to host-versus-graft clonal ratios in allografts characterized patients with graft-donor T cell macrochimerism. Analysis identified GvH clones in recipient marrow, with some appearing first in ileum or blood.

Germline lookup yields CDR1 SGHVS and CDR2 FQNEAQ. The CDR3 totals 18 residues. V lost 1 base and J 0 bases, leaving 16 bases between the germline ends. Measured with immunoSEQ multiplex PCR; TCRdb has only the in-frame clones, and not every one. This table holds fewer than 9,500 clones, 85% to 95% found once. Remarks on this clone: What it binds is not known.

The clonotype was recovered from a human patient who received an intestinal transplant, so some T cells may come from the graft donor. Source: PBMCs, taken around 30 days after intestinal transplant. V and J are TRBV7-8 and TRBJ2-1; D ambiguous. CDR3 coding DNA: TGTGCCAGCAGCTTAGATGAGACTTCACGAAGCTCCTACAATGAGCAGTTCTTC. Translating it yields CASSLDETSRSSYNEQFF.